This T cell receptor (beta chain) emerged from a study of identical twins. Broader study findings: Within cord blood, abundant beta clonotypes carried fewer insertions, but memory repertoires showed no such trend. Conclusions came from cross-sectional statistical analysis, not from following the same donors.

cDNA molecules carried unique molecular identifiers, and template switching added a universal primer site. TCRdb analysed the 5' RACE reads with MiXCR anew, one entry per CDR3 protein. This sample has a few hundred thousand distinct CDR3 sequences, with about 11% found just once. This clonotype was counted many times. As yet, its antigen is unknown. All donors were healthy, and all were Caucasian. CDR1 is SGHRS and CDR2 is YFSETQ in the germline V gene. V shed 0 bases, J shed 3 bases, and the junction held 5 bases outside the gene matches. CDR3 length equals 17 residues. V and J are TRBV5-1 and TRBJ2-3; 12 nucleotides align to TRBD2. The sequenced sample consisted of memory T cells sorted from blood. This TCR derives from a man over 45 in good health. DNA for the CDR3: TGCGCCAGCAGCTTGGACCCGACTAGCGGGGGAACAGATACGCAGTATTTT. Its protein product is CASSLDPTSGGTDTQYF.